Shown below are 9 T cell receptor beta chains from a single sample sequenced in a study of T cells in localized non-small cell lung cancer. Clones were sequenced by immunoSEQ multiplex PCR, and TCRdb holds only the in-frame ones, with some missing. The sample contains about 34,000 clones, 88% of which appear only once. The sample in question was peripheral blood, obtained before any cancer treatment. The receptors derive from a woman aged 35-70 years with stage I lung adenocarcinoma.

The chain employs TRBV19 and TRBJ1-1; no firm D call. Germline V CDR1 and CDR2: LNHDA, SQIVND (reference sequence). The CDR3 is made up of 14 amino acids. V shed 5 bases and J shed 1 base, with 11 bases lying between them. In nucleotides, the CDR3 is TGTGCCAGTAGTGCCCGGGCTCAGAACACTGAAGCTTTCTTT. Encoded protein: CASSARAQNTEAFF.

The CDR3 nucleotides are TGCGCCAGCAGCCAAGTACTTAGCTCCTACAATGAGCAGTTCTTC. This translates into CASSQVLSSYNEQFF. The rearrangement links TRBV4-1 to TRBJ2-1; no firm D call. Trimming left V 1 base short and J 0 bases short, with 7 bases between. The germline V gene encodes CDR1 MGHRA and CDR2 YSYEKL. The CDR3 has 15 residues.

J is TRBJ1-3 and V is TRBV6-4; D is perhaps TRBD1 (6 bases). The CDR3 runs 20 residues. The germline CDR1 and CDR2 sequences are MRHNA and SNTAGT. V lost 2 bases and J 0 bases, leaving 23 bases between the germline ends. The CDR3 DNA reads TGTGCCAGCAGTGACCAAGGCCAACCAAGGACGACAGGCTCTGGAAACACCATATATTTT. Its protein is CASSDQGQPRTTGSGNTIYF.

The chain has TRBV5-1 and TRBJ2-1, with D tentatively TRBD1 (6 bases). The ends were cut back, 4 bases at V and 3 bases at J, with 14 bases in the middle. The CDR3 totals 15 residues. CDR1 is SGHRS and CDR2 is YFSETQ in the germline V gene. The CDR3, as DNA: TGCGCCAGCAGCAAGAGCGGACAGTTCTACAATGAGCAGTTCTTC. It yields the protein CASSKSGQFYNEQFF.

The chain has TRBV7-2 and TRBJ1-5, with 7 bases matching TRBD1. V was clipped by 4 bases and J by 0 bases; unmatched bases: 6. The CDR3 sequence is 16 residues long. In germline, CDR1 is SGHTA, CDR2 FQGNSA. The CDR3 region has the DNA TGTGCCAGCAGCTCCCGACAGGGATATAGCAATCAGCCCCAGCATTTT. Protein: CASSSRQGYSNQPQHF.

The genes are TRBV19 and TRBJ1-5; no firm D call. Trimming took 3 bases from V and 6 from J, leaving 12 bases between them. Germline values: CDR1 LNHDA, CDR2 SQIVND (reference sequence). This CDR3 spans 14 amino acids. The DNA of the CDR3 is TGTGCCAGTAGTATCTCAGGTGATGGTCAGCCCCAGCATTTT. It encodes CASSISGDGQPQHF. The whole variable domain, filled in from reference TRBV19 and TRBJ1-5, reads DGGITQSPKYLFRKEGQNVTLSCEQNLNHDAMYWYRQDPGQGLRLIYYSQIVNDFQKGDIAEGYSVSREKKESFPLTVTSAQKNPTAFYLCASSISGDGQPQHFGDGTRLSIL.

This rearrangement joins TRBV6-1 to TRBJ2-2; perhaps TRBD1 as D (5 bases). Trimming shortened V by 1 base and J by 3 bases, and 6 bases separated the two germline ends. CDR1 and CDR2 from the germline V gene are MNHNS and SASEGT. The CDR3 consists of 14 residues. The CDR3 region is CASSEVGDTGELFF. The DNA of the CDR3 is TGTGCCAGCAGTGAAGTAGGGGACACCGGGGAGCTGTTTTTT.

This clone is classed as large. The rearrangement uses TRBV19 and TRBJ1-6; no clear D gene. Germline CDR1 LNHDA, CDR2 SQIVND (reference sequence). This CDR3 spans 14 amino acids. The V gene lost 4 bases and the J gene lost 10 bases, with 14 bases spanning the gap. This chain's CDR3 is CASSTPADSSPLHF. As DNA, the CDR3 is TGTGCCAGTAGTACCCCAGCGGATTCATCACCCCTCCACTTT.

This clone has only a few counts. This rearrangement joins TRBV4-3 to TRBJ1-1; TRBD1 aligns across 8 bases. After removal of 4 bases from V and 4 bases from J, the junction contained 5 bases not matched to a gene. Germline lookup yields CDR1 LGHNA and CDR2 YSLEER. The CDR3 runs to 14 residues. DNA for the CDR3: TGCGCCAGCAGCCCCCCGGACAGGGCCACTGAAGCTTTCTTT. Translation: CASSPPDRATEAFF.